Below, 6 T cell receptor beta chains from the same sample are listed, as sequenced in a study of cytomegalovirus exposure and HLA in healthy donors. The PCR used 60 Vbeta and 13 Jbeta primers. The table came from immunoSEQ multiplex PCR; TCRdb's copy has only in-frame clones and leaves some out. The table lists 150,000 to 190,000 clones, 70% to 85% of them singletons. The sample comprised PBMCs. All receptors come from a woman in her fifties or sixties in good health and CMV-seropositive.

This clone came up a few times. The chain is built from TRBV7-9 and TRBJ2-7; 9 bases agree with TRBD1. After removal of 5 bases from V and 6 bases from J, the junction contained 8 bases not matched to a gene. Germline V CDR1 and CDR2: SEHNR, FQNEAQ (reference sequence). CDR3 length equals 14 residues. Here the CDR3 DNA reads TGTGCCAGCAGCCCCCGCAACAGGGGGCCCGAGCAGTACTTC. As protein: CASSPRNRGPEQYF.

V gene TRBV14 combines with J gene TRBJ1-2; 7 positions agree with TRBD1. This CDR3 spans 15 amino acids. The V segment lost 4 bases and the J segment 8 bases; nucleotides outside the gene matches: 13. CDR1 SGHDN and CDR2 FVKESK come from the germline V gene. CDR3 loop: CASSPARQGLIGYTF. The CDR3 bases are TGTGCCAGCAGCCCCGCACGACAGGGCCTGATAGGCTACACCTTC. Using reference TRBV14 and TRBJ1-2 for the parts outside the CDR3, the full variable domain is EAGVTQFPSHSVIEKGQTVTLRCDPISGHDNLYWYRRVMGKEIKFLLHFVKESKQDESGMPNNRFLAERTGGTYSTLKVQPAELEDSGVYFCASSPARQGLIGYTFGSGTRLTVV.

This rearrangement joins TRBV7-9 to TRBJ2-1, with a tentative D call TRBD2 (6 bases). Germline V gene data show CDR1 as SEHNR and CDR2 as FQNEAQ (reference sequence). The CDR3 totals 14 residues. Trimming left V 1 base short and J 6 bases short, with 10 bases between. CDR3 in DNA: TGTGCCAGCAGCTTAGTGATGGGAGGCAATGAGCAGTTCTTC. It encodes CASSLVMGGNEQFF.

V is TRBV6-5 and J is TRBJ1-5, with D maybe TRBD1 (6 bases). CDR3 length: 14 residues. V lost 5 bases to trimming and J lost 0 bases, with 8 bases between them. CDR1 and CDR2 (germline): MNHEY, SVGAGI. The CDR3 region has the DNA TGTGCCAGCAGTCGGACAGTTAGCAATCAGCCCCAGCATTTT. It is translated as CASSRTVSNQPQHF.

The rearrangement joins TRBV9 to TRBJ2-3; 14 bases match TRBD2. Looked up from germline, CDR1 is SGDLS and CDR2 is YYNGEE. This CDR3 contains 20 residues. With 4 bases clipped from V and 2 bases from J, the junction kept 15 bases outside the gene matches. In nucleotides, the CDR3 is TGTGCCAGCAGCACGCCGGGACTAGCGGGGGCCAGTCCACCCACAGATACGCAGTATTTT. Encoded protein: CASSTPGLAGASPPTDTQYF.

The rearrangement uses TRBV6-1 and TRBJ2-7, with D perhaps matching TRBD1 (6 bases). V gave up 4 bases and J gave up 4 bases, with 11 bases separating them. The CDR3 has 13 residues. Germline CDR1 reads MNHNS; CDR2 reads SASEGT. DNA for the CDR3: TGTGCCAGCAGTGGCGGCAGGGGTTACGAGCAGTACTTC. Translation: CASSGGRGYEQYF.